This TCR beta chain was sequenced in a study of T cell changes during pregnancy in multiple sclerosis. Assay: immunoSEQ multiplex PCR; the TCRdb copy retains only in-frame clones and omits some. Of around 48,000 clones listed, over 80% are singletons. The germline gives CDR1 SGHRS, CDR2 YFSETQ. Trimming removed 0 bases from V and 4 bases from J, with 4 bases in between. There are 13 residues in the CDR3. Source: CD4+ T cells from peripheral blood mononuclear cells, taken in the third trimester of pregnancy. The sequence was obtained from a female donor with multiple sclerosis, enrolled in a pregnancy study. This chain uses TRBV5-1 with TRBJ2-2; D gene ambiguous. The CDR3 sequence: CASSLGLTGELFF. The CDR3 DNA reads TGCGCCAGCAGCTTGGGGCTCACCGGGGAGCTGTTTTTT.